The 13 T cell receptor beta chains below were found in one sample sequenced in a study of response to subunit inactivated influenza vaccine. TCRdb called the RT-PCR reads again in MiXCR, with one record for every CDR3 protein. The sample shows about 650,000 distinct CDR3 sequences, about 15% of them seen only once. Sequencing was performed on PBMCs from blood, taken roughly 12 days after vaccination. The receptors originated from a man aged 50 to 59 who received an inactivated influenza vaccine.

The rearrangement uses TRBV20-1 and TRBJ2-2; TRBD1 is a possible D gene (6 bases). The CDR3 is 16 residues long. Germline V gene data show CDR1 as DFQATT and CDR2 as SNEGSKA (reference sequence). Trimming removed 0 bases at V and 2 bases at J, with 13 bases between. In DNA, the CDR3 is TGCAGTGCTAGAGATCTCGGACAGAGAAACACCGGGGAGCTGTTTTTT. Amino acid sequence: CSARDLGQRNTGELFF.

The sample holds a few counts of this clonotype. V gene TRBV2 combines with J gene TRBJ2-3; 7 nucleotides match TRBD1. The CDR3 is 14 amino acids. From germline, CDR1 is SNHLY and CDR2 FYNNEI. With V trimmed by 6 bases and J by 3 bases, 6 bases remained unmatched. The CDR3 spells CASRKGTETDTQYF. CDR3 sequence (DNA): TGTGCCAGCAGGAAGGGGACAGAGACAGATACGCAGTATTTT. The variable domain in full, with the rest retrieved from reference TRBV2 and TRBJ2-3, is EPEVTQTPSHQVTQMGQEVILRCVPISNHLYFYWYRQILGQKVEFLVSFYNNEISEKSEIFDDQFSVERPDGSNFTLKIRSTKLEDSAMYFCASRKGTETDTQYFGPGTRLTVL.

Ten or more counts support this clonotype. DNA of the CDR3: TGTGCCAGCAGACGCAGCGGGAGGGAAGATACGCAGTATTTT. The encoded protein is CASRRSGREDTQYF. The chain recombines TRBV7-2 with TRBJ2-3, with 10 positions matching TRBD2. The ends lost 6 bases at V and 5 bases at J; junction bases unmatched: 5. The CDR3 sequence is 14 residues long. The germline V gene encodes CDR1 SGHTA and CDR2 FQGNSA.

The rearrangement uses TRBV5-6 and TRBJ2-1; tentative D call: TRBD2 (5 bases). CDR3 length equals 13 residues. Trimming took 0 bases from V and 9 from J, leaving 10 bases between them. CDR1 and CDR2 (germline): SGHDT, YYEEEE. The DNA of the CDR3 is TGTGCCAGCAGCTTGGCCATCGGAGGTGAGCAGTTCTTC. Translating it yields CASSLAIGGEQFF.

This clonotype was detected only a few times. The V gene is TRBV20-1, the J gene TRBJ2-2, with 8 bases matching TRBD1. Looked up from germline, CDR1 is DFQATT and CDR2 is SNEGSKA (reference sequence). This CDR3 comprises 16 residues. V was clipped by 0 bases and J by 2 bases; unmatched bases: 5. In DNA, the CDR3 is TGCAGTGCTAGAGATGGCGGACAGGGAAACACCGGGGAGCTGTTTTTT. This encodes CSARDGGQGNTGELFF.

This clonotype has a handful of counts. The chain is built from TRBV15 and TRBJ1-3, with D unclear. Trimming left V 0 bases short and J 0 bases short, with 0 bases between. CDR1 and CDR2 from the germline V gene are LNHNV and YYDKDF (reference sequence). The length of the CDR3 is 13 residues. CDR3 amino acids: CATSRDSGNTIYF. CDR3 sequence (DNA): TGTGCCACCAGCAGAGACTCTGGAAACACCATATATTTT.

V gene TRBV5-1 combines with J gene TRBJ1-4, with a weak D call TRBD1 (6 bases). The V end lost 4 bases, the J end lost 6 bases, and 13 bases lay between the germline ends. CDR3 size: 14 residues. Germline V gives CDR1 SGHRS, CDR2 YFSETQ. CDR3 in amino acids: CASSADRPDEKLFF. CDR3 coding DNA: TGCGCCAGCAGCGCCGACAGGCCGGATGAAAAACTGTTTTTT.

This clonotype was seen at least ten times. V usage is TRBV4-2 and J usage is TRBJ1-4; unclear D gene. Trimming removed 4 bases from V and 4 bases from J, with 19 bases in between. The CDR3 is 17 residues long. The germline gives CDR1 LGHNA, CDR2 YNFKEQ. The CDR3 DNA reads as TGTGCCAGCAGCCCGCGAGCGTTCGGCAGCTATAATGAAAAACTGTTTTTT. This translates into CASSPRAFGSYNEKLFF.

The table lists this clonotype with a few counts. The chain links TRBV20-1 to TRBJ2-7, with D possibly being TRBD1 or TRBD2 (5 bases each). Germline V gene sequence: CDR1 DFQATT, CDR2 SNEGSKA (reference sequence). Between the trimmed V and J ends, which lost 0 bases and 3 bases, there was a span of 15 bases. CDR3 size: 15 residues. In nucleotides, the CDR3 is TGCAGTGCTAGAGATTATCAGGGACGAGTCTACGAGCAGTACTTC. Its translation is CSARDYQGRVYEQYF.

This rearrangement joins TRBV7-8 to TRBJ2-5; TRBD2 might be the D (6 bases). The V gene lost 1 base and the J gene lost 5 bases, with 11 bases spanning the gap. This CDR3 is 14 amino acids long. Looked up from germline, CDR1 is SGHVS and CDR2 is FQNEAQ. CDR3 amino acids: CASSLGASAETQYF. For the CDR3, the DNA is TGTGCCAGCAGCTTAGGCGCTAGCGCGGAGACCCAGTACTTC.

This chain uses TRBV21-1 with TRBJ2-4. TRBV21-1 is recorded as a pseudogene. The CDR3 is made up of 17 amino acids. The CDR3 nucleotides are TGTGCCAGCAGCAACTTACTACGGAGTATCGGCAAAAACATTCAGTACTTC. Its protein product is CASSNLLRSIGKNIQYF.

The chain recombines TRBV7-9 with TRBJ1-3; no clear D. CDR3 length equals 12 residues. The V gene's germline CDR1 is SEHNR and CDR2 FQNEAQ (reference sequence). V gave up 0 bases and J gave up 7 bases, with 4 bases separating them. The CDR3 sequence: CASSLALNTIYF. The DNA for the CDR3 is TGTGCCAGCAGCTTAGCTTTGAACACCATATATTTT.

This clonotype occurred a few times. The V gene is TRBV7-2, the J gene TRBJ2-3; 13 bases align to TRBD2. Germline lookup yields CDR1 SGHTA and CDR2 FQGNSA. The V and J ends lost 6 bases and 4 bases, in that order; junction bases with no gene match: 7. The CDR3 runs to 16 residues. DNA of the CDR3: TGTGCCAGCAGACCTACTAGCGGGGGGGCCGCAGATACGCAGTATTTT. This sequence encodes CASRPTSGGAADTQYF.